The sequence of this T cell receptor (beta chain) was determined in a study of blood T cell repertoires in COVID-19. Study overall: PBMCs, B-cell-depleted T cells, or T cells were the source of the cDNA or gDNA that made up the material.

J gave up 8 bases and V 0 bases, and 3 bases lay outside the gene matches. CDR3 size: 15 residues. Germline CDR1 is KGHSH and CDR2 is LQKENI. This clone has just one count. Original processing notes: Amplification of reference gene primers was used by the study to estimate nucleated cell counts. Data came from immunoSEQ multiplex PCR; TCRdb stores just in-frame clones and leaves some out. The D gene and trimming were derived from the DNA, and the V and J assignments and clone size from that table. The table lists roughly 200,000 clones, roughly 84% of them singletons. This chain uses TRBV18 with TRBJ1-6, with 8 bases identical to TRBD1. The TCR was taken from a person in their 70s with COVID-19, enrolled during active disease. What was sequenced was peripheral blood. The CDR3 DNA reads TGTGCCAGCTCACCACCGGGACAGGAGTATTCACCCCTCCACTTT. It is translated as CASSPPGQEYSPLHF.